The clone carrying this T cell receptor beta chain was observed a few times. Its antigen is unidentified. The CDR3 spans 16 residues. V gave up 1 base and J gave up 8 bases; unmatched junction bases: 8. Germline CDR1 and CDR2: SGHRS and YFSETQ. At least 5.5 micrograms of total RNA were extracted per sample. The sample comes from a study of blood T cells in healthy people across ages. Study results and caveats: Since the PBMCs were unsorted, naive and antigen-experienced cells could not be conclusively compared. Naive CD4+ cell counts and diversity both ran higher in long-lived than in aged donors.

Through a sample-barcoded 5' primer and a J-beta primer mix, a second PCR was run for roughly 7 to 12 cycles. Template switching added a 12-random-nucleotide identifier to every cDNA molecule. TCRdb recomputed calls from the 5' RACE reads with MiXCR, one row per CDR3 protein. The repertoire has approximately 810,000 distinct CDR3 sequences, 29% of them found once; the top ten carry approximately 15%. The chain has TRBV5-1 and TRBJ1-4, with 10 bases aligning to TRBD1. This sequence was found in a woman older than 75 in good health. What was sequenced was blood. The CDR3 loop is CASSLSGTGVREKLFF. Written as DNA, the CDR3 is TGCGCCAGCAGCTTGTCGGGGACAGGGGTTAGAGAAAAACTGTTTTTT.